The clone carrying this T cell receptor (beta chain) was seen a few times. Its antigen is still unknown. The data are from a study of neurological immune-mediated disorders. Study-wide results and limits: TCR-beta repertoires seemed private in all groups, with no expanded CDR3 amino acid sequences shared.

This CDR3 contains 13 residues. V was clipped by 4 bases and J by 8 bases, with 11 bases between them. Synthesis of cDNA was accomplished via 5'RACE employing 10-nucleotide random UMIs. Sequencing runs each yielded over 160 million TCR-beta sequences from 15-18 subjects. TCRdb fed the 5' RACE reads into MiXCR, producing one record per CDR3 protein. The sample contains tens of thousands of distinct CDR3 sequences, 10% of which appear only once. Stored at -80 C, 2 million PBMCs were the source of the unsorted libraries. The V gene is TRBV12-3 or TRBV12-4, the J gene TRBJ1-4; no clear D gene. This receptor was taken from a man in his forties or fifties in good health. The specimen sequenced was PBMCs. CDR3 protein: CASSWWVREKLFF. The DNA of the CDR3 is TGTGCCAGCAGTTGGTGGGTCAGAGAAAAACTGTTTTTT.